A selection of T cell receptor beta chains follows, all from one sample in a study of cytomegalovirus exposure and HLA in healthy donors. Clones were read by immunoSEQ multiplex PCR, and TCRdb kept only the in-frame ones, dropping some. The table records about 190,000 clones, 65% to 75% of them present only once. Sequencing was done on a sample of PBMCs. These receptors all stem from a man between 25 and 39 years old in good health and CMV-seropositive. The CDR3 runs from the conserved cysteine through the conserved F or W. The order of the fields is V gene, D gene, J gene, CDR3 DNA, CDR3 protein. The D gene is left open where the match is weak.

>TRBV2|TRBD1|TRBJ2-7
TGTGCCAGCAGTGCTGACCAGGGGGCCTACGAGCAGTACTTC
CASSADQGAYEQYF
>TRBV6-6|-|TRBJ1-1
TGTGCCAGCAGCCCGAGACAGATCGAAGCTTTCTTT
CASSPRQIEAFF
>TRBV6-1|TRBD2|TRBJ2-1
TGTGCCAGCGGACTAGCGGGAGGCAATGAGCAGTTCTTC
CASGLAGGNEQFF
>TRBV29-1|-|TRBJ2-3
TGCAGCGTTCGGGGAATAACGACAGATACGCAGTATTTT
CSVRGITTDTQYF
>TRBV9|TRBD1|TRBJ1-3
TGTGCCAGCAGCGCGCCTCAGGCCCGGGACAGGGGAAGAAACACCATATATTTT
CASSAPQARDRGRNTIYF
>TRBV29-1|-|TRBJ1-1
TGCAGCGTTGAAGATCCTAGATCGGCGAACACTGAAGCTTTCTTT
CSVEDPRSANTEAFF
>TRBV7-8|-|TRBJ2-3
TGTGCCAGCAGCTTAGATCGGTATCGGTTCGATACGCAGTATTTT
CASSLDRYRFDTQYF
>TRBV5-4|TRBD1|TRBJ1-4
TGTGCCAGCAGCGGGACAGGGGAGGATGAAAAACTGTTTTTT
CASSGTGEDEKLFF
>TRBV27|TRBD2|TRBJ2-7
TGTGCCAGCAGTTACCTAGGGACTAGCGGGAGTTACGAGCAGTACTTC
CASSYLGTSGSYEQYF
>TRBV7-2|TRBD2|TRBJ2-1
TGTGCCAGCAGCTTAGTAGCGGGAGGGCGTGGTTCCTACAATGAGCAGTTCTTC
CASSLVAGGRGSYNEQFF